This TCR beta chain was sequenced for a study of cytomegalovirus exposure and HLA in healthy donors. Germline CDR1 and CDR2: MNHEY and SVGAGI. The germline V and J ends were trimmed by 11 bases and 5 bases, with 12 bases remaining between them. This CDR3 comprises 11 residues. PCR used 60 Vbeta primers and 13 Jbeta primers. Produced via immunoSEQ multiplex PCR; TCRdb's table is partial and in-frame only. The sample records 210,000 or so clones, 70% to 85% being singletons. The clonotype originates from a girl aged 2 to 9 in good health and CMV-seronegative. This sequence joins TRBV6-5 and TRBJ1-1; possibly TRBD1 for D (5 bases). Sequenced material: PBMCs. The CDR3 DNA reads as TGTGCCGCGTTGCAGGGTACTGAAGCTTTCTTT. Protein: CAALQGTEAFF.